Below are 17 T cell receptor beta chains sequenced from a single sample in a study of T cell changes during pregnancy in multiple sclerosis. Sequencing was performed with immunoSEQ multiplex PCR; in TCRdb, only in-frame clones are kept and a portion is missing. The sample includes roughly 40,000 clones, roughly nine tenths of them seen just once. The input for sequencing was CD4+ T cells from peripheral blood mononuclear cells, taken in the first trimester of pregnancy. These receptors all stem from a female donor with multiple sclerosis, enrolled in a pregnancy study.

The J gene is TRBJ2-7, the V gene TRBV5-6; the D gene is possibly TRBD1 (6 bases). This CDR3 region has 14 residues. Trimming removed 0 bases at V and 1 base at J, with 8 bases between. Germline loops: CDR1 SGHDT, CDR2 YYEEEE. CDR3 in DNA: TGTGCCAGCAGCTTGGCCGGACAGTCCTACGAGCAGTACTTC. Protein sequence: CASSLAGQSYEQYF.

The rearrangement joins TRBV13 to TRBJ2-5; the match to TRBD2 covers 12 bases. Germline assignment: CDR1 PRHDT and CDR2 FYEKMQ (reference sequence). The CDR3 is made up of 15 amino acids. V gave up 5 bases and J gave up 4 bases; unmatched junction bases: 5. Here the CDR3 reads CASSLTSGSSETQYF. For the CDR3, the DNA is TGTGCCAGCAGCCTGACTAGCGGGAGTTCAGAGACCCAGTACTTC.

The gene calls are TRBV19 and TRBJ2-2; D gene ambiguous. Germline values: CDR1 LNHDA, CDR2 SQIVND (reference sequence). The CDR3 totals 13 residues. Trimming cost V 3 bases and J 6 bases, with 8 bases left between them. CDR3 protein: CASSMTRAGELFF. The CDR3 region has the DNA TGTGCCAGTAGTATGACCCGGGCCGGGGAGCTGTTTTTT. Full variable domain (remainder filled in from reference TRBV19 and TRBJ2-2): DGGITQSPKYLFRKEGQNVTLSCEQNLNHDAMYWYRQDPGQGLRLIYYSQIVNDFQKGDIAEGYSVSREKKESFPLTVTSAQKNPTAFYLCASSMTRAGELFFGEGSRLTVL.

The chain uses TRBV7-6 and TRBJ2-7; TRBD1 agrees at 11 bases. Per germline, CDR1 SGHVS and CDR2 FNYEAQ. CDR3 size: 15 residues. Trimming at V came to 5 bases and at J to 3 bases, leaving 6 bases not matched to a gene. CDR3 DNA: TGTGCCAGCAGCACAAGGGACAGGGGGGGCTACGAGCAGTACTTC. Its protein is CASSTRDRGGYEQYF.

The V and J genes are TRBV6-1 and TRBJ2-2, with TRBD2 as a possible D gene (7 bases). CDR1 and CDR2 from the germline V gene are MNHNS and SASEGT. V lost 6 bases and J lost 2, with 10 bases in between. This CDR3 comprises 14 residues. CDR3 sequence: CASRGGGNTGELFF. CDR3 DNA: TGTGCCAGCAGAGGGGGGGGAAACACCGGGGAGCTGTTTTTT.

This clone appeared a single time. The identical CDR3 is also encoded by other nucleotide sequences in the sample. The rearrangement links TRBV28 to TRBJ2-7, with a possible D match to TRBD2 (6 bases). The CDR3 runs to 14 residues. Germline CDR1 MDHEN, CDR2 SYDVKM. The V and J ends lost 2 bases and 5 bases respectively, with 13 bases between them. The CDR3 DNA reads as TGTGCCAGCAGTTTAGGAGGGGCGAAGGACGAGCAGTACTTC. Protein product: CASSLGGAKDEQYF. Filled out from reference TRBV28 and TRBJ2-7, the complete variable domain reads DVKVTQSSRYLVKRTGEKVFLECVQDMDHENMFWYRQDPGLGLRLIYFSYDVKMKEKGDIPEGYSVSREKKERFSLILESASTNQTSMYLCASSLGGAKDEQYFGPGTRLTVT.

The genes are TRBV5-1 and TRBJ2-7, with 8 bases fitting TRBD1. Germline-derived CDR1 and CDR2 are SGHRS and YFSETQ. The V segment lost 0 bases and the J segment 5 bases; nucleotides outside the gene matches: 1. CDR3 length: 13 amino acids. CDR3 loop: CASSLVTGDEQYF. CDR3 coding DNA: TGCGCCAGCAGCTTGGTGACAGGGGACGAGCAGTACTTC.

The rearrangement joins TRBV5-1 to TRBJ1-3, with 8 bases fitting TRBD1. Per the germline V gene, CDR1 is SGHRS and CDR2 is YFSETQ. The junction had 8 bases not matched to a gene; V was cut back by 4 bases and J by 8 bases. The CDR3 is 14 amino acids. The CDR3 coding sequence is TGCGCCAGCAGCGCACGGACAGGGCGGGACACCATATATTTT. The encoded protein is CASSARTGRDTIYF.

This chain links TRBV11-2 with TRBJ2-2; the match to TRBD1 covers 11 bases. CDR1 SGHAT and CDR2 FQNNGV come from the germline V gene. CDR3 length: 16 residues. The V gene end was trimmed by 2 bases and the J gene end by 6 bases; junction bases not matched to a gene: 5. This CDR3 reads CASSLIRTGGSGELFF. CDR3 nucleotide sequence: TGTGCCAGCAGCTTAATACGGACAGGGGGCTCCGGGGAGCTGTTTTTT.

V is TRBV28 and J is TRBJ1-1; D perhaps matches TRBD1 (5 bases). V lost 5 bases to trimming and J lost 0 bases, with 16 bases between them. The germline V gene encodes CDR1 MDHEN and CDR2 SYDVKM. This CDR3 has 16 amino acids. The CDR3 is CASSPLGEGLNTEAFF. The DNA for the CDR3 is TGTGCCAGCAGTCCTCTGGGGGAGGGGCTGAACACTGAAGCTTTCTTT. The full variable domain, with the rest looked up from reference TRBV28 and TRBJ1-1, is DVKVTQSSRYLVKRTGEKVFLECVQDMDHENMFWYRQDPGLGLRLIYFSYDVKMKEKGDIPEGYSVSREKKERFSLILESASTNQTSMYLCASSPLGEGLNTEAFFGQGTRLTVV.

CDR3 sequence: CASSASSSGANVLTF. For the CDR3, the DNA is TGTGCCAGCAGTGCATCCAGCTCTGGGGCCAACGTCCTGACTTTC. The rearrangement links TRBV6-1 to TRBJ2-6; D remains ambiguous. Deletions cut 4 bases from V and 0 bases from J, with 7 bases between. This CDR3 spans 15 amino acids. Germline CDR1 and CDR2: MNHNS and SASEGT.

V is TRBV19 and J is TRBJ2-7; TRBD2 might be the D (5 bases). The germline V gene has CDR1 LNHDA and CDR2 SQIVND (reference sequence). With 5 bases removed from V and 1 base from J, the gap between germline ends came to 12 bases. The CDR3 covers 14 residues. This CDR3 reads CASSEGPLSYEQYF. The CDR3 bases are TGTGCCAGTAGTGAGGGTCCGCTTTCCTACGAGCAGTACTTC.

The gene calls are TRBV5-1 and TRBJ2-2; maybe TRBD2 (5 bases). Between the trimmed V and J ends, which lost 0 bases and 3 bases, there was a span of 15 bases. Germline assignment: CDR1 SGHRS and CDR2 YFSETQ. The CDR3 is made up of 17 amino acids. CDR3 amino acids: CASSLEMGGLYTGELFF. CDR3 nucleotide sequence: TGCGCCAGCAGCTTGGAAATGGGCGGGCTCTACACCGGGGAGCTGTTTTTT.

The V and J genes are TRBV27 and TRBJ1-3; 10 nucleotides align to TRBD1. CDR3 length: 16 residues. V lost 10 bases to trimming and J lost 1 base; unmatched junction nucleotides: 10. Germline CDR1 is MNHEY and CDR2 is SMNVEV (reference sequence). The CDR3 region has the DNA TGTGCCAATACGACAGGGGGCGCATCGTCTGGAAACACCATATATTTT. It translates to CANTTGGASSGNTIYF.

The chain uses TRBV28 and TRBJ1-4; 8 bases fit TRBD1. Germline CDR1 is MDHEN and CDR2 is SYDVKM. This CDR3 comprises 15 residues. V lost 6 bases and J lost 5; bases outside the gene matches: 8. CDR3 amino acids: CASSISQGGNEKLFF. The CDR3 DNA is TGTGCCAGCAGCATATCACAGGGGGGGAATGAAAAACTGTTTTTT.

This rearrangement joins TRBV28 to TRBJ2-1, with D possibly TRBD2 on 5 matching bases. V was pared by 5 bases and J by 6 bases, with 14 bases between. Germline loops: CDR1 MDHEN, CDR2 SYDVKM. This CDR3 comprises 14 residues. The CDR3: CASSPRGVINEQFF. The CDR3 DNA reads as TGTGCCAGCAGTCCCCGGGGAGTGATCAATGAGCAGTTCTTC.

The chain carries TRBV5-1 and TRBJ1-1; no definite D call. CDR3 length: 14 amino acids. Trimming took 4 bases from V and 1 from J, leaving 11 bases between them. Per the germline V gene, CDR1 is SGHRS and CDR2 is YFSETQ. The CDR3 is CASSRIRGNTEAFF. The DNA of the CDR3 is TGCGCCAGCAGCAGGATTCGGGGGAACACTGAAGCTTTCTTT.